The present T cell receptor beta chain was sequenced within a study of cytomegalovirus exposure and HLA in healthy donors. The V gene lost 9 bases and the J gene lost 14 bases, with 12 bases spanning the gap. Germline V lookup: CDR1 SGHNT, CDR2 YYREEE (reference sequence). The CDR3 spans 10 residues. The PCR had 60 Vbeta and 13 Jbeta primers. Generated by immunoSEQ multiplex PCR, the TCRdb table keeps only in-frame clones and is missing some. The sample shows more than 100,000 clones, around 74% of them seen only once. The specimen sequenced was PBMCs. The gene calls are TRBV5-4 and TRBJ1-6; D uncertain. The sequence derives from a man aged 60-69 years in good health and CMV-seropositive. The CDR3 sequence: CATGRVALHF. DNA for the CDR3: TGTGCCACGGGGAGGGTAGCCCTCCACTTT.